The 23 T cell receptor beta chains below all came from one sample that was sequenced in a study of T-cell memory formation after mild COVID-19. In TCRdb, the 5' RACE reads were re-called with MiXCR into one record per CDR3 protein. The table lists 200,000 to 300,000 distinct CDR3 sequences, approximately 9% of them singletons. Sequenced sample: PBMCs or a T cell subset sorted from them (not recorded which). The receptor set was obtained from a man aged 18 to 29 who had mild COVID-19 (a few samples of this study predate the infection). Cell type and time point are not known.

This clonotype has ten or more counts. The V call is TRBV7-3, the J call TRBJ2-7; 11 positions match TRBD2. V dropped 4 bases and J dropped 12; count of bases not matched to a gene: 8. The CDR3 loop spans 13 amino acids. Germline assignment: CDR1 SGHTA and CDR2 FQGTGA. This CDR3 reads CASSSGTSGQRYF. Written as DNA, the CDR3 is TGTGCCAGCAGCTCCGGGACTAGCGGCCAAAGGTACTTC.

This clonotype has more than one count but fewer than ten. J is TRBJ1-4 and V is TRBV12-3 or TRBV12-4; D is undetermined. The CDR3 covers 13 residues. The V end lost 2 bases, the J end lost 8 bases, and 9 bases lay between the germline ends. CDR3 in DNA: TGTGCCAGCAGTTTACAGGAATGGGAAAAACTGTTTTTT. The encoded protein is CASSLQEWEKLFF.

This clonotype was seen a handful of times. The chain uses TRBV28 and TRBJ2-4, with a possible D match to TRBD2 (5 bases). Germline CDR1 is MDHEN and CDR2 is SYDVKM. The CDR3 contains 14 residues. Between the trimmed V and J ends, which lost 5 bases and 7 bases, there was a span of 15 bases. The CDR3 sequence is CASSPSTGVNIQYF. Written as DNA, the CDR3 is TGTGCCAGCAGTCCCTCGACCGGGGTGAACATTCAGTACTTC.

This clonotype was seen a few times. The chain combines TRBV5-4 with TRBJ2-1, with 12 bases identical to TRBD1. The CDR3 consists of 15 residues. V gave up 2 bases and J gave up 7 bases; unmatched junction bases: 4. Germline-derived CDR1 and CDR2 are SGHNT and YYREEE (reference sequence). The CDR3 sequence: CASSFGTGGFNEQFF. The CDR3 nucleotides are TGTGCCAGCAGCTTCGGGACAGGGGGCTTTAATGAGCAGTTCTTC.

This clonotype appeared many times. The chain is built from TRBV3-1 and TRBJ1-6, with D possibly TRBD1 on 5 matching bases. Per germline, CDR1 LGHDT and CDR2 YNNKEL (reference sequence). V lost 8 bases and J 10 bases, leaving 15 bases between the germline ends. This CDR3 has 13 residues. Here the CDR3 reads CASSPGSFSPLHF. In DNA, the CDR3 is TGTGCCAGCTCCCCAGGGAGTTTCTCACCCCTCCACTTT.

This chain connects TRBV12-3 or TRBV12-4 to TRBJ2-3, with unresolved D. The CDR3 sequence is 13 residues long. Trimming left V 3 bases short and J 6 bases short, with 10 bases between. Here the CDR3 reads CASSLMAGDTQYF. CDR3 nucleotide sequence: TGTGCCAGCAGTTTGATGGCCGGGGATACGCAGTATTTT.

In this sample, this clonotype turned up many times. The chain combines TRBV5-1 with TRBJ2-1; D gene ambiguous. The length of the CDR3 is 13 residues. CDR1 SGHRS and CDR2 YFSETQ come from the germline V gene. The V and J ends lost 7 bases and 7 bases respectively, with 15 bases between them. In nucleotides, the CDR3 is TGCGCCAGCGCGCCCCTCGTCGGGAATGAGCAGTTCTTC. Protein: CASAPLVGNEQFF. Filled out from reference TRBV5-1 and TRBJ2-1, the complete variable domain reads KAGVTQTPRYLIKTRGQQVTLSCSPISGHRSVSWYQQTPGQGLQFLFEYFSETQRNKGNFPGRFSGRQFSNSRSEMNVSTLELGDSALYLCASAPLVGNEQFFGPGTRLTVL.

This chain links TRBV11-3 with TRBJ2-1, with 8 nucleotides matching TRBD2. The CDR3 sequence is 15 residues long. Losses at the gene ends were 0 bases for V and 10 bases for J; bases not matched to a gene: 8. Germline V lookup: CDR1 SGHNT, CDR2 YENEEA. As DNA, the CDR3 is TGTGCCAGCAGCTTAGATCCGACGGGGGGGTCGGAGCAGTTCTTC. Its translation is CASSLDPTGGSEQFF. The complete variable domain, with remaining parts taken from reference TRBV11-3 and TRBJ2-1, reads EAGVVQSPRYKIIEKKQPVAFWCNPISGHNTLYWYLQNLGQGPELLIRYENEEAVDDSQLPKDRFSAERLKGVDSTLKIQPAELGDSAVYLCASSLDPTGGSEQFFGPGTRLTVL.

This clonotype has ten or more counts. This chain's CDR3 is CASSSHRQNEKLFF. The CDR3 coding sequence is TGTGCCAGTAGTAGCCACCGACAGAATGAAAAACTGTTTTTT. This chain links TRBV19 with TRBJ1-4; possible D gene TRBD1, 5 bases. Germline V gene lookup returns CDR1 LNHDA and CDR2 SQIVND (reference sequence). The CDR3 contains 14 residues. The germline V and J ends were trimmed by 4 bases and 5 bases, with 11 bases remaining between them. The complete variable domain, with remaining parts taken from reference TRBV19 and TRBJ1-4, reads DGGITQSPKYLFRKEGQNVTLSCEQNLNHDAMYWYRQDPGQGLRLIYYSQIVNDFQKGDIAEGYSVSREKKESFPLTVTSAQKNPTAFYLCASSSHRQNEKLFFGSGTQLSVL.

This clonotype showed up just a few times. The chain combines TRBV4-1 with TRBJ2-1; 11 nucleotides align to TRBD1. The CDR3 spans 15 residues. Trimming cost V 0 bases and J 8 bases; bases outside gene matches: 3. CDR1 is MGHRA, CDR2 YSYEKL, per germline. The CDR3 region is CASSQEGQGDDEQFF. The CDR3 DNA sequence: TGCGCCAGCAGCCAAGAGGGACAGGGGGACGATGAGCAGTTCTTC.

The chain couples TRBV5-1 to TRBJ2-3; 10 bases fit TRBD1. With 4 bases clipped from V and 6 bases from J, the junction kept 14 bases outside the gene matches. From germline, CDR1 is SGHRS and CDR2 YFSETQ. CDR3 size: 17 residues. The CDR3 DNA sequence: TGCGCCAGCAGCGGCCGGACAGGGGGGTTCCCTGGGGATACGCAGTATTTT. Its translation: CASSGRTGGFPGDTQYF. Supplemented by reference TRBV5-1 and TRBJ2-3, the full variable domain reads KAGVTQTPRYLIKTRGQQVTLSCSPISGHRSVSWYQQTPGQGLQFLFEYFSETQRNKGNFPGRFSGRQFSNSRSEMNVSTLELGDSALYLCASSGRTGGFPGDTQYFGPGTRLTVL.

This clonotype was detected a few times. This rearrangement joins TRBV9 to TRBJ1-2; D call uncertain. The CDR3 has 14 residues. The germline V gene has CDR1 SGDLS and CDR2 YYNGEE. Trimming took off 1 base at V and 2 bases at J, with 9 bases between the two ends. The CDR3, as DNA: TGTGCCAGCAGCGTATTCCCCGGGAACTATGGCTACACCTTC. The encoded protein is CASSVFPGNYGYTF.

The chain employs TRBV9 and TRBJ2-7, with unresolved D. Trimming removed 0 bases at V and 2 bases at J, with 9 bases between. The CDR3 spans 14 residues. Looked up from germline, CDR1 is SGDLS and CDR2 is YYNGEE. CDR3 coding DNA: TGTGCCAGCAGCGTAGACCCCCATACCTACGAGCAGTACTTC. Protein product: CASSVDPHTYEQYF.

This clonotype was recorded at least ten times. This chain joins TRBV6-2 or TRBV6-3 and TRBJ1-2; possible D gene TRBD1, 6 bases. Trimming removed 6 bases at V and 6 bases at J, with 14 bases between. The V gene's germline CDR1 is MNHEY and CDR2 SVGEGT. The CDR3 contains 13 residues. The CDR3 DNA reads TGTGCCAGCAGCCTCAGGGGCGCCGATGGCTACACCTTC. It codes for CASSLRGADGYTF.

This clonotype was observed a handful of times. The rearrangement uses TRBV7-9 and TRBJ1-1; a possible D gene is TRBD1 (6 bases). This CDR3 is built from 14 residues. Between the trimmed V and J ends, which lost 2 bases and 6 bases, there was a span of 13 bases. Germline loops: CDR1 SEHNR, CDR2 FQNEAQ (reference sequence). The CDR3 loop reads CASSLTGGASEAFF. The CDR3, as DNA: TGTGCCAGCAGCTTAACGGGGGGCGCCTCTGAAGCTTTCTTT.

This clonotype appeared a few times. The chain has TRBV5-1 and TRBJ2-1; D uncertain. Germline values: CDR1 SGHRS, CDR2 YFSETQ. The V end was cut by 0 bases, the J end by 0 bases, with 10 bases between. The CDR3 loop spans 16 amino acids. DNA for the CDR3: TGCGCCAGCAGCTTGGGCCGGCACGGCTCCTACAATGAGCAGTTCTTC. Translation: CASSLGRHGSYNEQFF.

This clonotype was observed at least ten times. The rearrangement uses TRBV6-6 and TRBJ2-5, with 7 nucleotides matching TRBD1. The germline V gene encodes CDR1 MNHNY and CDR2 SVGAGI (reference sequence). CDR3 size: 15 residues. V trimming: 5 bases; J trimming: 4 bases; junction bases outside the gene matches: 10. The CDR3, as DNA: TGTGCCAGCAGTCAACGGACAGGTCCCGGAGAGACCCAGTACTTC. Translation gives CASSQRTGPGETQYF.

The rearrangement links TRBV5-1 to TRBJ2-5, with D maybe TRBD1 (6 bases). Trimming left V 4 bases short and J 3 bases short, with 13 bases between. Germline values: CDR1 SGHRS, CDR2 YFSETQ. This CDR3 region has 14 residues. The CDR3 here is CASSQVSGEETQYF. CDR3 DNA: TGCGCCAGCAGCCAAGTATCAGGGGAAGAGACCCAGTACTTC.

The rearrangement links TRBV5-1 to TRBJ2-1, with 11 bases identical to TRBD2. Trimming at V came to 2 bases and at J to 7 bases, leaving 11 bases not matched to a gene. This CDR3 spans 17 amino acids. Germline CDR1 is SGHRS and CDR2 is YFSETQ. This CDR3 reads CASSLLGTSGLGNEQFF. For the CDR3, the DNA is TGCGCCAGCAGCTTACTAGGGACTAGCGGCCTCGGGAATGAGCAGTTCTTC.

The V gene is TRBV7-3, the J gene TRBJ2-2, with D possibly matching TRBD1 (6 bases). The V gene lost 2 bases and the J gene lost 0 bases, with 16 bases spanning the gap. CDR3 length: 18 amino acids. From germline, CDR1 is SGHTA and CDR2 FQGTGA. The CDR3 sequence: CASSLGGPIRTNTGELFF. CDR3 nucleotide sequence: TGTGCCAGCAGCTTAGGGGGCCCGATCCGAACGAACACCGGGGAGCTGTTTTTT.

Here the CDR3 DNA reads TGTGCCAGCAGTGAGATTGGGGTACTGAACACTGAAGCTTTCTTT. It yields the protein CASSEIGVLNTEAFF. This chain connects TRBV2 to TRBJ1-1; no clear D gene. V was shortened by 3 bases and J by 0 bases, with 11 bases between the two germline ends. From germline, CDR1 is SNHLY and CDR2 FYNNEI. CDR3 size: 15 residues.

This clonotype was counted many times. V is TRBV6-5 and J is TRBJ2-5, with D perhaps being TRBD1 or TRBD2 (5 bases each). Trimming shortened V by 2 bases and J by 7 bases, and 26 bases separated the two germline ends. Germline CDR1 reads MNHEY; CDR2 reads SVGAGI. The CDR3 has 18 residues. CDR3 region: CASSYGIPGLVGSRTQYF. Written as DNA, the CDR3 is TGTGCCAGCAGTTACGGTATTCCGGGGCTAGTAGGGTCAAGGACCCAGTACTTC.

The J gene is TRBJ1-5, the V gene TRBV7-8; D gene uncertain. This CDR3 region has 13 residues. Per the germline V gene, CDR1 is SGHVS and CDR2 is FQNEAQ. The germline V and J ends were trimmed by 0 bases and 5 bases, with 5 bases remaining between them. The CDR3 here is CASSLAQYQPQHF. The CDR3 nucleotides read TGTGCCAGCAGCTTAGCACAGTATCAGCCCCAGCATTTT. Using reference TRBV7-8 and TRBJ1-5 for the parts outside the CDR3, the full variable domain is GAGVSQSPRYKVAKRGQDVALRCDPISGHVSLFWYQQALGQGPEFLTYFQNEAQLDKSGLPSDRFFAERPEGSVSTLKIQRTQQEDSAVYLCASSLAQYQPQHFGDGTRLSIL.